One and the same sample provided the 29 T cell receptor beta chains below, sequenced in a study of tumor-infiltrating lymphocytes in primary liver carcinoma. A constant-region primer served to make TCR beta cDNA from about 500 ng total RNA. Nested multiplex PCR, run for three rounds with slightly modified ARM-PCR, yielded TCR beta libraries. PCR rounds one and two used TRBV1-TRBV30 forward primers with a C-beta reverse primer for 10 cycles each. TCRdb re-derived calls from the multiplex PCR reads in MiXCR, one entry per CDR3 protein. The data show fewer than 350,000 distinct CDR3 sequences, 60% to 80% seen once. Blood RNA came from unsorted whole blood; germline DNA was also extracted. Sequenced sample: peripheral blood. The receptors originated from a man aged 35 to 55 with primary liver carcinoma and hepatitis B virus infection.

This chain joins TRBV12-3 or TRBV12-4 and TRBJ2-7; TRBD2 matches 14 bases. The CDR3 contains 14 residues. V shed 6 bases and J 6 bases; nucleotides not matched to a gene: 4. The CDR3 DNA follows: TGTGCCAGCAGGGAGACTAGCGGGAGGGCCGAGCAGTACTTC. It specifies CASRETSGRAEQYF.

A word on this clonotype: A read error may account for a junction end that differs from germline. The CDR3 loop is CGSSQEWLTCEQYF. CDR3 in DNA: TGTGGCAGCAGCCAGGAGTGGCTCACCTGCGAGCAGTACTTC. The chain employs TRBV11-1 and TRBJ2-7; unclear D gene. The CDR3 loop spans 14 amino acids. CDR1 and CDR2 (germline): SGHAT, FQDESV (reference sequence).

A remark on this clonotype: Because it lacks the conserved phenylalanine or tryptophan at the end, this CDR3 is likely a read error. This chain joins TRBV10-3 and TRBJ1-2; D is undetermined. This CDR3 contains 13 residues. Germline V lookup: CDR1 ENHRY, CDR2 SYGVKD. V was cut by 5 bases and J by 6 bases, with 13 bases left in between. The CDR3 bases are TGTGCCATCAGTAATTCCAGGCCGGATGGCTACACCTTA. This translates into CAISNSRPDGYTL.

Comments on this clonotype: This may be a read error, as it is one base from a much larger clone. The chain has TRBV29-1 and TRBJ2-5; D uncertain. V was shortened by 4 bases and J by 1 base, with 10 bases between the two germline ends. The CDR3 is 13 residues long. Germline V gene sequence: CDR1 SQVTM, CDR2 ANQGSEA. CDR3 protein: CSVGDIPQETQYF. As DNA, the CDR3 is TGCAGCGTTGGGGATATCCCCCAAGAGACCCAGTACTTC.

This chain joins TRBV6-2 or TRBV6-3 and TRBJ2-1; D is uncertain. CDR1 MNHEY and CDR2 SVGEGT come from the germline V gene. The CDR3 runs to 16 residues. With 5 bases removed from V and 4 bases from J, the gap between germline ends came to 18 bases. The chain's CDR3 is CASSPRSTRWYNEQFF. In DNA form, the CDR3 reads TGTGCCAGCAGTCCACGATCGACAAGGTGGTACAATGAGCAGTTCTTC.

This clonotype was seen ten or more times. The chain joins TRBV6-5 to TRBJ2-7; D is ambiguous. Per germline, CDR1 MNHEY and CDR2 SVGAGI. V gave up 0 bases and J gave up 0 bases, with 12 bases separating them. This CDR3 contains 16 residues. CDR3 loop: CASSYSSGPSSYEQYF. The CDR3 DNA follows: TGTGCCAGCAGTTACTCCTCAGGCCCAAGCTCCTACGAGCAGTACTTC.

Concerning this clonotype: A much larger clone lies a single base off, so this may be a read error. The V call is TRBV29-1, the J call TRBJ2-7, with 8 bases that match TRBD2. The V gene end was trimmed by 6 bases and the J gene end by 10 bases; junction bases not matched to a gene: 17. From germline, CDR1 is SQVTM and CDR2 ANQGSEA. The CDR3 is made up of 14 amino acids. The CDR3 spells CSVSARGGSVNQYF. CDR3 nucleotides: TGCAGCGTCTCCGCACGGGGGGGGAGTGTAAACCAGTACTTC.

This clonotype was picked up one time. A much larger clone lies a single base off, so this may be a read error. This chain joins TRBV29-1 and TRBJ2-3; tentatively, D is TRBD1 (6 bases). The CDR3 length is 15 residues. CDR1 and CDR2 (germline): SQVTM, ANQGSEA. CDR3 region: CSVKKSGDNTVTQYF. CDR3 nucleotides: TGCAGCGTTAAAAAATCAGGGGATAACACAGTTACGCAGTATTTT.

The genes are TRBV30 and TRBJ1-2; D is unclear. Germline lookup yields CDR1 GTSNPN and CDR2 SVGIG (reference sequence). V dropped 1 base and J dropped 2 bases, with 8 bases sitting between them. CDR3 length equals 13 residues. The CDR3 nucleotides read TGTGCCTGGAGTGCCCAAGGGAACTATGGCTACACCTTC. Residues: CAWSAQGNYGYTF.

With respect to this clonotype: A clone one base away is much larger, so this may be a read error. This chain connects TRBV6-5 to TRBJ2-2; TRBD1 or TRBD2 may be the D gene (5 bases each). Germline lookup yields CDR1 MNHEY and CDR2 SVGAGI. The ends were cut back, 0 bases at V and 4 bases at J, with 9 bases in the middle. The CDR3 spans 15 residues. CDR3 DNA sequence: TGTGCCAGCAGTTACTCGAGGGGAAGCACCGGGGAGCTGTTTTTT. This gives the protein CASSYSRGSTGELFF.

As for this clonotype: With a much larger clone just one base away, this may be a read error. This sequence joins TRBV6-2 or TRBV6-3 and TRBJ2-1; possible D gene TRBD2, 7 bases. Germline V gives CDR1 MNHEY, CDR2 SVGEGT. The ends were cut back, 8 bases at V and 10 bases at J, with 21 bases in the middle. The CDR3 totals 14 residues. CDR3 amino acids: CASCRDGGLGEQFF. The CDR3 bases are TGTGCCAGCTGCCGGGACGGGGGGCTCGGGGAGCAGTTCTTC.

Comment on this clonotype: At one of its ends the junction is not consistent with the germline gene, which may arise from a read error. The chain uses TRBV6-6 and TRBJ2-3, with TRBD1 as a possible D gene (6 bases). Germline CDR1 and CDR2: MNHNY and SVGAGI (reference sequence). The CDR3 consists of 15 residues. CDR3 region: CASGPLRGRTDPQYF. The CDR3 DNA follows: TGTGCCAGCGGCCCACTCAGGGGACGGACAGATCCGCAGTATTTT.

V and J are TRBV6-1 and TRBJ2-7; D remains ambiguous. V was trimmed by 0 bases and J by 10 bases, leaving 10 bases between them. CDR1 is MNHNS and CDR2 is SASEGT in the germline V gene. This CDR3 is 12 amino acids long. The CDR3 reads CASSEAAPTQYF. As DNA, the CDR3 is TGTGCCAGCAGTGAAGCGGCCCCAACCCAGTACTTC.

This clonotype was observed many times. The V and J genes are TRBV10-3 and TRBJ2-7, with 11 bases aligning to TRBD1. Germline trimming cut 2 bases from V and 6 bases from J; bases unmatched to any gene: 6. The CDR3 covers 15 residues. Germline values: CDR1 ENHRY, CDR2 SYGVKD. The CDR3: CAISERTGGHLEQYF. CDR3 nucleotides: TGTGCCATCAGTGAGAGGACAGGGGGCCATCTCGAGCAGTACTTC.

Ten or more counts support this clonotype. The gene calls are TRBV6-1 and TRBJ1-1; D possibly corresponds to TRBD1 (5 bases). Trimming removed 6 bases at V and 4 bases at J, with 12 bases between. CDR1 and CDR2 from the germline V gene are MNHNS and SASEGT. The CDR3 contains 13 residues. CDR3 sequence: CASRVSTVTEAFF. The CDR3 region has the DNA TGTGCCAGCAGGGTCTCGACAGTCACTGAAGCTTTCTTT.

This clonotype was detected many times. The rearrangement links TRBV6-2 or TRBV6-3 to TRBJ2-7; D unclear. The CDR3 covers 13 residues. Trimming shortened V by 1 base and J by 7 bases, and 11 bases separated the two germline ends. Germline V gives CDR1 MNHEY, CDR2 SVGEGT. The CDR3 DNA is TGTGCCAGCAGTTACTATGGGCCAGGAGAGCAGTACTTC. Translating it yields CASSYYGPGEQYF.

This chain joins TRBV6-2 or TRBV6-3 and TRBJ2-7; no clear D. Germline-derived CDR1 and CDR2 are MNHEY and SVGEGT. CDR3 length: 12 residues. Trimming took 2 bases from V and 10 from J, leaving 12 bases between them. The CDR3 is CASSYVRYDQYF. CDR3 nucleotide sequence: TGTGCCAGCAGTTACGTCAGATATGATCAGTACTTC.

V usage is TRBV12-3 or TRBV12-4 and J usage is TRBJ1-2, with 9 bases matching TRBD1. There are 15 residues in the CDR3. V lost 3 bases to trimming and J lost 7 bases; unmatched junction nucleotides: 9. CDR3 residues: CASSLPGQGKRGYTF. The DNA of the CDR3 is TGTGCCAGCAGTTTGCCGGGACAGGGAAAGCGTGGCTACACCTTC.

The chain carries TRBV12-3 or TRBV12-4 and TRBJ2-7; the match to TRBD2 covers 8 bases. Trimming removed 5 bases from V and 7 bases from J; junction bases left unmatched: 10. The CDR3 contains 14 residues. This CDR3 is CASSPRGLVSEQYF. The CDR3 coding sequence is TGTGCCAGCAGTCCCCGGGGACTAGTATCTGAGCAGTACTTC.

Ten or more counts support this clonotype. V and J are TRBV4-2 and TRBJ2-2; 7 bases are shared with TRBD1. CDR1 is LGHNA, CDR2 YNFKEQ, per germline. This CDR3 has 18 amino acids. Germline trimming cut 0 bases from V and 1 base from J; bases unmatched to any gene: 8. The CDR3 region has the DNA TGTGCCAGCAGCCAAGAATTAAGGCAGGGGGTGAACACCGGGGAGCTGTTTTTT. This sequence encodes CASSQELRQGVNTGELFF.

This clonotype was seen just once. One end of the junction is discordant with germline, which a read error may explain. This sequence joins TRBV10-3 and TRBJ2-1; TRBD1 is a possible D gene (5 bases). The CDR3 extends over 15 amino acids. Germline-derived CDR1 and CDR2 are ENHRY and SYGVKD. The CDR3 bases are TGTGCCATCAACCAGGGATTAGAATCCTACAATGAGGAGTTCTTC. Translation gives CAINQGLESYNEEFF.

On this clonotype: This may stem from a read error, because a much larger clone lies one nucleotide away. The gene calls are TRBV29-1 and TRBJ2-7; 14 bases are shared with TRBD2. This CDR3 has 14 amino acids. CDR1 SQVTM and CDR2 ANQGSEA come from the germline V gene. The CDR3, as DNA: TGCAGCGTTGAAGGACTAGCGGGAGGGGGCGAGCGGTACTTC. Its protein is CSVEGLAGGGERYF.

On this clonotype itself: A read error may explain this, as a much larger clone is one base away. The chain employs TRBV14 and TRBJ2-1, with TRBD2 matching over 8 bases. After removal of 4 bases from V and 4 bases from J, the junction contained 6 bases not matched to a gene. The CDR3 length is 15 residues. Germline CDR1 reads SGHDN; CDR2 reads FVKESK. The CDR3 spells CASSRVGTRYNEQFF. The CDR3, as DNA: TGTGCCAGCAGCCGAGTCGGGACTAGGTACAATGAGCAGTTCTTC.

The J gene is TRBJ2-1, the V gene TRBV7-9; TRBD2 matches at 10 bases. There are 15 residues in the CDR3. The ends lost 2 bases at V and 7 bases at J; junction bases unmatched: 5. CDR1 SEHNR and CDR2 FQNEAQ come from the germline V gene (reference sequence). This CDR3 is CASSLQAGGRNEQFF. CDR3 DNA: TGTGCCAGCAGCTTACAAGCGGGAGGGAGAAATGAGCAGTTCTTC.

This chain joins TRBV11-3 and TRBJ2-3; 8 nucleotides line up with TRBD1. The length of the CDR3 is 17 residues. Losses at the gene ends were 6 bases for V and 4 bases for J; bases not matched to a gene: 15. Germline CDR1 SGHNT, CDR2 YENEEA. The CDR3 sequence is CASSPWTGRDLADTQYF. CDR3 nucleotides: TGTGCCAGCAGTCCCTGGACAGGGAGAGATTTGGCAGATACGCAGTATTTT. The whole variable domain, filled in from reference TRBV11-3 and TRBJ2-3, reads EAGVVQSPRYKIIEKKQPVAFWCNPISGHNTLYWYLQNLGQGPELLIRYENEEAVDDSQLPKDRFSAERLKGVDSTLKIQPAELGDSAVYLCASSPWTGRDLADTQYFGPGTRLTVL.

This clonotype was seen only once. V usage is TRBV11-2 and J usage is TRBJ1-4; no clear D gene. V was pared by 5 bases and J by 6 bases, with 16 bases between. The CDR3 totals 15 residues. Germline assignment: CDR1 SGHAT and CDR2 FQNNGV. CDR3 bases: TGTGCCAGCAGCGTGCGAGATAACTGGTATGAAAAACTGTTTTTT. Translating gives CASSVRDNWYEKLFF.

Regarding this clonotype: A much larger clone lies one base from this, so it may be a read error. The rearrangement links TRBV6-1 to TRBJ2-7; TRBD1 aligns across 7 bases. CDR1 and CDR2 from the germline V gene are MNHNS and SASEGT. This CDR3 spans 14 amino acids. The CDR3 loop reads CTSSVRDSTYEQYF. The CDR3 DNA is TGTACCAGCAGTGTCCGGGACAGCACCTACGAGCAGTACTTC.

This clonotype was seen just once. The chain links TRBV4-2 to TRBJ2-3; 11 positions match TRBD2. The CDR3 spans 16 residues. The germline gives CDR1 LGHNA, CDR2 YNFKEQ. With V trimmed by 0 bases and J by 5 bases, 4 bases remained unmatched. The CDR3 DNA reads TGTGCCAGCAGCCAAGAACTAGCGGGAGATGTAGATACGCAGTATTTT. It encodes CASSQELAGDVDTQYF.

In regard to this clonotype: One junction end disagrees with the germline gene, perhaps due to a read error. The chain uses TRBV11-2 and TRBJ2-1; 7 nucleotides align to TRBD2. From germline, CDR1 is SGHAT and CDR2 FQNNGV. The CDR3 has 14 amino acids. CDR3 sequence reads: CASSRLTGGREQFF. Written as DNA, the CDR3 is TGTGCCAGCAGCCGACTAACGGGAGGCCGAGAGCAGTTTTTC.